A selection of T cell receptor beta chains follows, all from one sample in a study of Ad26.COV2.S vaccination and SARS-CoV-2 variants. The assay was immunoSEQ multiplex PCR, and TCRdb's table has in-frame clones only and misses some. The data contain approximately 480,000 clones, approximately 88% of them singletons. The sample was peripheral blood, taken in a trial of Ad26.COV2.S vaccine versus placebo. The receptors originated from a person between 18 and 59 years old who received the Ad26.COV2.S COVID-19 vaccine or a placebo. The CDR3 runs from the conserved cysteine through the conserved F or W. Each record gives: CDR3 protein, J gene, V gene.

CASSQGLATGELFF,TRBJ2-2,TRBV6-2/TRBV6-3
CAIGERHGRTDTQYF,TRBJ2-3,TRBV10-3
CASKKPTGGTEAFF,TRBJ1-1,TRBV27
CASSRTGAGGNQPQHF,TRBJ1-5,TRBV28
CASHQSANTEAFF,TRBJ1-1,TRBV2
CASSSRDREKETQYF,TRBJ2-5,TRBV27
CASSPDSSEYGQYF,TRBJ2-7,TRBV6-5
CASSPLSGGTSYNEQFF,TRBJ2-1,TRBV6-6
CASSIGGGMNTEAFF,TRBJ1-1,TRBV19
CASSPELAGKQFF,TRBJ2-1,TRBV5-1
CAWSVQGWELFF,TRBJ2-2,TRBV30
CASSWDSGGQYF,TRBJ2-7,TRBV5-4
CASSTRGTTVEQFF,TRBJ2-1,TRBV11-3
CAWSVGASNEKLFF,TRBJ1-4,TRBV30
CASSTTGTYGEQYF,TRBJ2-7,TRBV19
CASSLGVTNYGYTF,TRBJ1-2,TRBV11-2
CASSLPTSGRGDTQYF,TRBJ2-3,TRBV28
CASSPLREGGYEQYF,TRBJ2-7,TRBV5-1
CASEERTGSYEQYF,TRBJ2-7,TRBV6-6
CASSLSGTDTQYF,TRBJ2-3,TRBV5-4
CASSQGGTEDSHRLIYEQYF,TRBJ2-7,TRBV14
CASSLRQGMGNEQFF,TRBJ2-1,TRBV28
CASSFPRGVRGRNTGELFF,TRBJ2-2,TRBV7-9
CASSPFPGQRSNIQYF,TRBJ2-4,TRBV18
CASSGDRVLGYTF,TRBJ1-2,TRBV28
CASSAGQGRGTEAFF,TRBJ1-1,TRBV5-8
CASSQGPVREQYF,TRBJ2-7,TRBV4-1
CASSLGAGNYGYTF,TRBJ1-2,TRBV27
CASSVGSSRGNEQFF,TRBJ2-1,TRBV9
CASSRTSDVNEQFF,TRBJ2-1,TRBV7-3
CSALGGDQPQHF,TRBJ1-5,TRBV29-1
CASGKSGTNEQFF,TRBJ2-1,TRBV6-5
CASRLAGSYNEQFF,TRBJ2-1,TRBV6-2/TRBV6-3
CASSSRGGVSRMNTEAFF,TRBJ1-1,TRBV7-9
CASGLFSYEQYF,TRBJ2-7,TRBV2
CASSFSDNLMNTEAFF,TRBJ1-1,TRBV28
CSVEGTENRGNTEAFF,TRBJ1-1,TRBV29-1
CASSLAYGGAGYTF,TRBJ1-2,TRBV7-9
CASSLVGVNTEAFF,TRBJ1-1,TRBV5-4
CASGGGGLDTQYF,TRBJ2-3,TRBV27
CASSLSRVQYGYTF,TRBJ1-2,TRBV28
CAWSRAGGTGNTIYF,TRBJ1-3,TRBV30
CASSKALGAGGLVGTEAFF,TRBJ1-1,TRBV21-1
CASSQVVHYGYTF,TRBJ1-2,TRBV4-3
CAWSMGEKLFF,TRBJ1-4,TRBV30